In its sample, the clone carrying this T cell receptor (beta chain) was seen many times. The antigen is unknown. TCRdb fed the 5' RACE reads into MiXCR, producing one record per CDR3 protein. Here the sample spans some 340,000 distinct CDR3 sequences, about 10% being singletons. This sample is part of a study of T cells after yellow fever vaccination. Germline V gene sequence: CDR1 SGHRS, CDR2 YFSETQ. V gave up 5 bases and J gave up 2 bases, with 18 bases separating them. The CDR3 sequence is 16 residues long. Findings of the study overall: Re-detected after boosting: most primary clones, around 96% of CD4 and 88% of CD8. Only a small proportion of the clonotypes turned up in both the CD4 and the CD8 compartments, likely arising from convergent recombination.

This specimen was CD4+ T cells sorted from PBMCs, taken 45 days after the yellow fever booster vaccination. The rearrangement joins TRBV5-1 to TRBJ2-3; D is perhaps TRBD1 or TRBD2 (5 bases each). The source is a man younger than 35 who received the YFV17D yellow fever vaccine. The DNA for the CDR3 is TGCGCCAGCAGACAATCCGGGACCTACTACACAGATACGCAGTATTTT. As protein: CASRQSGTYYTDTQYF.